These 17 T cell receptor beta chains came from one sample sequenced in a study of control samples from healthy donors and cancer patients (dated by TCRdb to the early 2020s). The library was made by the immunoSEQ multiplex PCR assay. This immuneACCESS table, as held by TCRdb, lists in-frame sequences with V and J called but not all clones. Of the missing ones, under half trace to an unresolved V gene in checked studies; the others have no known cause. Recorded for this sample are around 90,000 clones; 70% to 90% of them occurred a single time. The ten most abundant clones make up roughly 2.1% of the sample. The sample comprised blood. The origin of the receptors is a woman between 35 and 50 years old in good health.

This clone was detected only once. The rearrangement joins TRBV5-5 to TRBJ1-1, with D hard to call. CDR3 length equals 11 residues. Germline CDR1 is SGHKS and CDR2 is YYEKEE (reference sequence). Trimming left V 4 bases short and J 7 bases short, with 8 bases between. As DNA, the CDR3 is TGTGCCAGCAGCCTGGCGTTTGAAGCTTTCTTT. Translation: CASSLAFEAFF.

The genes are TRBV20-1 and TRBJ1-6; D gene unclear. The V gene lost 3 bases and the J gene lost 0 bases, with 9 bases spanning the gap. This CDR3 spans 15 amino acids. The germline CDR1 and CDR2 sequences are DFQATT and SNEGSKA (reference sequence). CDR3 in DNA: TGCAGTGCTAGTCCTCCGAGCTCCTATAATTCACCCCTCCACTTT. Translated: CSASPPSSYNSPLHF.

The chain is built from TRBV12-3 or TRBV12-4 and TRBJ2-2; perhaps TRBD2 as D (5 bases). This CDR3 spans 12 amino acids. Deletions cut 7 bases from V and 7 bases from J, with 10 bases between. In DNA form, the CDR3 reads TGTGCCAGCATGGGAGCAAGCGGGGAGCTGTTTTTT. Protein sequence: CASMGASGELFF.

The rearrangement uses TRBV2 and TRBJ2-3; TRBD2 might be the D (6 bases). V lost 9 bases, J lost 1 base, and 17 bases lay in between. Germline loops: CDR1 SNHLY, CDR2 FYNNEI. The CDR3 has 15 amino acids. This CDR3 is CARGIPGGRTDTQYF. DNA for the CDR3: TGTGCCAGGGGGATCCCCGGGGGACGCACAGATACGCAGTATTTT.

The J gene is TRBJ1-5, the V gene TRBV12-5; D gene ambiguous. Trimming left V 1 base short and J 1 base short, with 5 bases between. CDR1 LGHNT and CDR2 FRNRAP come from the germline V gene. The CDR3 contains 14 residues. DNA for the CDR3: TGTGCTAGTGGTTTGGGACGGAGCAATCAGCCCCAGCATTTT. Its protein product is CASGLGRSNQPQHF.

This chain's CDR3 is CASSQSRDRGSNSNQPQHF. The CDR3 bases are TGTGCCAGCAGTCAGTCCCGGGACAGGGGCTCTAATAGCAATCAGCCCCAGCATTTT. The rearrangement uses TRBV6-2 or TRBV6-3 and TRBJ1-5; 10 nucleotides align to TRBD1. This CDR3 has 19 residues. Trimming took 5 bases from V and 0 from J; bases not matched to a gene: 13. Germline CDR1 reads MNHEY; CDR2 reads SVGEGT.

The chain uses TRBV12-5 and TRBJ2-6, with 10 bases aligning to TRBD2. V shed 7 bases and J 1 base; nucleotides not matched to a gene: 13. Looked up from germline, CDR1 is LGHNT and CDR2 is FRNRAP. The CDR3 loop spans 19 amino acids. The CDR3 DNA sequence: TGTGCTAGTGCGGTGGTTAGCGGGGGGTTGTTGTCTGGGGCCAACGTCCTGACTTTC. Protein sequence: CASAVVSGGLLSGANVLTF.

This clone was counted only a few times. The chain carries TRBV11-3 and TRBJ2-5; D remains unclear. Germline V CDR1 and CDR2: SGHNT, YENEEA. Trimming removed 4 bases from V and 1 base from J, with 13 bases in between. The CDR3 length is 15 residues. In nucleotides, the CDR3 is TGTGCCAGCAGCTCTAGAGTTTCTTCCCAAGAGACCCAGTACTTC. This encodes CASSSRVSSQETQYF. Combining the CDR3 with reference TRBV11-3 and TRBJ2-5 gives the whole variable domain EAGVVQSPRYKIIEKKQPVAFWCNPISGHNTLYWYLQNLGQGPELLIRYENEEAVDDSQLPKDRFSAERLKGVDSTLKIQPAELGDSAVYLCASSSRVSSQETQYFGPGTRLLVL.

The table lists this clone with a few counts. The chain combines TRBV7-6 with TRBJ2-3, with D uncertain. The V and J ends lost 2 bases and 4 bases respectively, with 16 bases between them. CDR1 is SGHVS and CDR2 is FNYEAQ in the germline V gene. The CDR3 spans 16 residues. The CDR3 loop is CASSLSSQTDADTQYF. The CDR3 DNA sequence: TGTGCCAGCAGCTTAAGTTCTCAGACTGACGCAGATACGCAGTATTTT. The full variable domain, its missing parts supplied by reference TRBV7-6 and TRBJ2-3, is GAGVSQSPRYKVTKRGQDVALRCDPISGHVSLYWYRQALGQGPEFLTYFNYEAQQDKSGLPNDRFSAERPEGSISTLTIQRTEQRDSAMYRCASSLSSQTDADTQYFGPGTRLTVL.

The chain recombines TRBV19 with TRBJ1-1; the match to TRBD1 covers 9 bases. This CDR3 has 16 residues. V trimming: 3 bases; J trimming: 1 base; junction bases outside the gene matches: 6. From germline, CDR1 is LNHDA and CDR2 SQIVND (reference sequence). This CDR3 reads CASSMRLGQGNTEAFF. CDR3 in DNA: TGTGCCAGTAGTATGAGGTTGGGACAGGGGAACACTGAAGCTTTCTTT.

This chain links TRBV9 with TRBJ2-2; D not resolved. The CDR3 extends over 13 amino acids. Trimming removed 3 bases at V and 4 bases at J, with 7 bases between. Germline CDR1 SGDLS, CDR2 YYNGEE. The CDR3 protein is CASSGVGTGELFF. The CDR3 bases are TGTGCCAGCAGCGGGGTTGGCACCGGGGAGCTGTTTTTT.

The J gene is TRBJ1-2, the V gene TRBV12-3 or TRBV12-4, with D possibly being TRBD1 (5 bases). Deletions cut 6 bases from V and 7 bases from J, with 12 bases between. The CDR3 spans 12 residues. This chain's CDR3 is CASSPTGGGYTF. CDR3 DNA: TGTGCCAGCAGCCCAACAGGAGGTGGCTACACCTTC.

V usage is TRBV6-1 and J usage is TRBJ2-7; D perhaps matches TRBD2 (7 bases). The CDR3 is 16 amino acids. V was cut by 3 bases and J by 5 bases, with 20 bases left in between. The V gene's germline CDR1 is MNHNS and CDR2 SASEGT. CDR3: CASSDPGGRGTNEQYF. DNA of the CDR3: TGTGCCAGCAGTGACCCGGGGGGCAGGGGAACTAACGAGCAGTACTTC.

CDR3 protein: CASSLGQVGGGMRDTEAFF. As DNA, the CDR3 is TGTGCCAGCAGCTTAGGACAGGTAGGGGGGGGTATGAGGGACACTGAAGCTTTCTTT. V gene TRBV11-2 combines with J gene TRBJ1-1, with D possibly being TRBD1 (6 bases). The CDR3 is 19 residues long. V was cut by 1 base and J by 3 bases, with 24 bases left in between. Germline loops: CDR1 SGHAT, CDR2 FQNNGV.

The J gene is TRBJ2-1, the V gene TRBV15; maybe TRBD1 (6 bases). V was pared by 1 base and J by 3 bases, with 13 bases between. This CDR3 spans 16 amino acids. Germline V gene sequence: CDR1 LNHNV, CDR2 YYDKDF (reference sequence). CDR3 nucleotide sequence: TGTGCCACCAGCAGAGTAGCAGGGGTCGTCTACAATGAGCAGTTCTTC. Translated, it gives CATSRVAGVVYNEQFF.

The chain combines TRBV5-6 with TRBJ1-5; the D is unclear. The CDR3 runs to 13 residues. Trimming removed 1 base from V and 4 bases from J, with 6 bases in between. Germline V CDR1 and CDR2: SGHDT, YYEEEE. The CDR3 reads CASSLTPNQPQHF. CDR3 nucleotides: TGTGCCAGCAGCTTGACCCCAAATCAGCCCCAGCATTTT. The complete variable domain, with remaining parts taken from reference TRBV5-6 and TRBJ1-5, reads DAGVTQSPTHLIKTRGQQVTLRCSPKSGHDTVSWYQQALGQGPQFIFQYYEEEERQRGNFPDRFSGHQFPNYSSELNVNALLLGDSALYLCASSLTPNQPQHFGDGTRLSIL.

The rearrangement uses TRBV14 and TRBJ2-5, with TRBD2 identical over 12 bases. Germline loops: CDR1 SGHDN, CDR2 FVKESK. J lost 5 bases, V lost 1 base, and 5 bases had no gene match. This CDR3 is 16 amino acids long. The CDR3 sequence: CASSQGLAGAWETQYF. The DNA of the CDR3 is TGTGCCAGCAGCCAAGGACTAGCGGGGGCCTGGGAGACCCAGTACTTC.